These T cell receptor beta chains were read from a single sample in a study of glioma-infiltrating T cells after dendritic cell vaccination. The method was immunoSEQ multiplex PCR; TCRdb's version includes in-frame clones alone and lacks a portion of them. The table includes tens of thousands of clones, over 75% detected once. The source material was blood, sampled after dendritic cell vaccination. The receptors originated from a human donor with glioblastoma. The CDR3 runs from the conserved cysteine through the conserved F or W.

CDR3 protein | J gene | V gene
CASSRQFQDHYGYTF | TRBJ1-2 | TRBV6-5
CASSLRGAYEQYF | TRBJ2-7 | TRBV5-1
CASKTGAVTDTQYF | TRBJ2-3 | TRBV6-1
CASSWSGNGRMKKLFF | TRBJ1-4 | TRBV18
CASSESQITDTQYF | TRBJ2-3 | TRBV6-1
CSVIAGGSYNEQFF | TRBJ2-1 | TRBV29-1
CASSLVGAGTGNEQFF | TRBJ2-1 | TRBV7-6
CASSYGAGANTGELFF | TRBJ2-2 | TRBV6-6
CASSSDSTQETQYF | TRBJ2-5 | TRBV5-4
CASSPPAASTQYF | TRBJ2-5 | TRBV7-9
CASSPTSGLYYEQYF | TRBJ2-7 | TRBV9
CASRFWGFGNGYTF | TRBJ1-2 | TRBV5-6
CASSDTPGQGGDEQFF | TRBJ2-1 | TRBV6-1